The next 25 T cell receptor beta chains were all read from a single sample in a study of T cells in Graves' hyperthyroidism and ophthalmopathy (dated by TCRdb to 2018 to 2020). The library was made by multiplex PCR. Data came from an Illumina HiSeq 2000. The TCR beta CDR3 regions were amplified from the RNA transcripts. The TCR CDR3 was subjected to a first round of RT-PCR using the HTBI primer set and the Qiagen OneStep RT-PCR kit. TCRdb took the public reads, trimmed them with fastp at Q25, ran MiXCR for clone calling and kept in-frame beta chains. CDR3 protein duplicates are merged, each entry listing the most common genes and DNA. Within this sample are a few hundred thousand distinct CDR3 sequences, with about 15% of them counted one time only. The ten largest account for less than 6% of the sample. Material for sequencing was blood. The origin of the receptors is a woman between 25 and 40 years old with Graves' hyperthyroidism that later progressed to Graves' ophthalmopathy.

The V and J genes are TRBV6-2 or TRBV6-3 and TRBJ2-2; D call uncertain. Trimming removed 5 bases at V and 5 bases at J, with 6 bases between. CDR1 is MNHEY and CDR2 is SVGEGT in the germline V gene. The CDR3 contains 12 residues. The CDR3 region has the DNA TGTGCCAGCAGTAAGGAGACCGGGGAGCTGTTTTTT. Translated: CASSKETGELFF.

This clonotype was recorded at least ten times. The rearrangement links TRBV27 to TRBJ2-7; D is unresolved. Germline assignment: CDR1 MNHEY and CDR2 SMNVEV (reference sequence). CDR3 length equals 12 residues. V was pared by 4 bases and J by 2 bases, with 6 bases between. The CDR3 protein is CASSSNTYEQYF. CDR3 DNA: TGTGCCAGCAGTTCAAACACCTACGAGCAGTACTTC.

This clonotype was recorded many times. The chain uses TRBV11-3 and TRBJ2-3; a weak D match, TRBD2 (6 bases). The CDR3 consists of 16 residues. The V and J ends lost 4 bases and 5 bases respectively, with 19 bases between them. CDR1 and CDR2 from the germline V gene are SGHNT and YENEEA. The CDR3 sequence is CASSSPNGEGGDTQYF. The DNA for the CDR3 is TGTGCCAGCAGCTCCCCTAACGGTGAGGGAGGAGATACGCAGTATTTT.

This clonotype showed up many times. The rearrangement links TRBV6-2 or TRBV6-3 to TRBJ1-6; maybe TRBD1 (5 bases). This CDR3 region has 14 residues. Germline V gene sequence: CDR1 MNHEY, CDR2 SVGEGT. Trimming pared 8 bases from V and 3 bases from J, leaving 11 bases between. CDR3 coding DNA: TGTGCCAGCCTGCCAGGGAACTATAATTCACCCCTCCACTTT. Amino acids: CASLPGNYNSPLHF.

On this clonotype: Given a much more abundant clone one base away, this may be a read error. The chain uses TRBV6-2 or TRBV6-3 and TRBJ1-4, with D unresolved. CDR1 is MNHEY and CDR2 is SVGEGT in the germline V gene. The CDR3 is 15 amino acids. The CDR3 sequence is CACSYVGEFGEKLFF. The CDR3 coding sequence is TGTGCCTGCAGTTACGTCGGGGAATTCGGTGAAAAACTGTTTTTT.

This clonotype was seen ten or more times. The CDR3 is CASSLSQGLSYEQYF. In nucleotides, the CDR3 is TGTGCCAGCAGCTTATCCCAGGGCCTCTCCTACGAGCAGTACTTC. The gene calls are TRBV7-2 and TRBJ2-7; D might be TRBD1 (5 bases). This CDR3 contains 15 residues. Germline lookup yields CDR1 SGHTA and CDR2 FQGNSA. Deletions cut 2 bases from V and 0 bases from J, with 11 bases between.

This clonotype was counted many times. The genes are TRBV2 and TRBJ2-1; 9 nucleotides line up with TRBD2. V lost 9 bases and J lost 3; bases outside the gene matches: 9. The CDR3 extends over 15 amino acids. Germline V gene sequence: CDR1 SNHLY, CDR2 FYNNEI. As DNA, the CDR3 is TGTGCCAGGAAATCTAGCGGGAATATCTACAATGAGCAGTTCTTC. Translated: CARKSSGNIYNEQFF.

There are many counts of this clonotype. V gene TRBV2 combines with J gene TRBJ2-5; TRBD2 matches at 11 bases. V shed 8 bases, J shed 0 bases, and the junction held 8 bases outside the gene matches. Per the germline V gene, CDR1 is SNHLY and CDR2 is FYNNEI. The CDR3 consists of 16 residues. The CDR3 loop reads CASYKSSGRYQETQYF. The CDR3 DNA reads TGTGCCAGCTACAAATCTAGCGGGAGGTACCAAGAGACCCAGTACTTC.

This clonotype was picked up a small number of times. The junction does not match germline at one end; this may be a read error. V and J are TRBV2 and TRBJ1-1; maybe TRBD1 (5 bases). Germline CDR1 SNHLY, CDR2 FYNNEI. This CDR3 is built from 13 residues. In DNA form, the CDR3 reads TGTGCCGGCAGTGAAGGGGAGGGTGCAGGAGCTTTCTTT. Encoded protein: CAGSEGEGAGAFF.

Regarding this clonotype: Because the CDR3 is missing its conserved closing phenylalanine or tryptophan, this is likely a read error. This chain links TRBV18 with TRBJ2-5; no clear D. The V end was cut by 4 bases, the J end by 1 base, with 10 bases between. Germline CDR1 and CDR2: KGHSH and LQKENI. This CDR3 comprises 14 residues. CDR3 nucleotide sequence: TGTGCCAGCTCACTCTATGGACCCCAAGAGACCCAGTACTGC. This codes for CASSLYGPQETQYC.

This clonotype appeared a few times. The CDR3 DNA is TGCAGTGCTAGAGATTTAACCCTAGCATACGGGGCCAAAAACATTCAGTACTTC. Its protein product is CSARDLTLAYGAKNIQYF. The chain recombines TRBV20-1 with TRBJ2-4; maybe TRBD2 (5 bases). The CDR3 spans 18 residues. V lost 0 bases and J 1 base, leaving 19 bases between the germline ends. Germline lookup yields CDR1 DFQATT and CDR2 SNEGSKA (reference sequence).

The chain uses TRBV10-3 and TRBJ2-2; D call uncertain. Germline loops: CDR1 ENHRY, CDR2 SYGVKD. CDR3 size: 16 residues. V was shortened by 1 base and J by 0 bases, with 9 bases between the two germline ends. CDR3 amino acids: CAISEWKTANTGELFF. In DNA, the CDR3 is TGTGCCATCAGTGAGTGGAAGACGGCGAACACCGGGGAGCTGTTTTTT.

The chain carries TRBV11-3 and TRBJ2-2; D remains unclear. The CDR3 is made up of 13 amino acids. Germline CDR1 and CDR2: SGHNT and YENEEA. The V end lost 3 bases, the J end lost 5 bases, and 7 bases lay between the germline ends. The CDR3 loop reads CASSFTQTGELFF. DNA for the CDR3: TGTGCCAGCAGCTTCACCCAGACCGGGGAGCTGTTTTTT.

This clonotype was recorded many times. This chain connects TRBV27 to TRBJ2-1; TRBD2 agrees at 8 bases. This CDR3 has 18 amino acids. Per germline, CDR1 MNHEY and CDR2 SMNVEV (reference sequence). Trimming took 0 bases from V and 10 from J; bases not matched to a gene: 17. CDR3 sequence (DNA): TGTGCCAGCAGTTTATCGATTGTTCTGACGGGAGGGCGAGAAGAGCAGTTCTTC. Amino acid sequence: CASSLSIVLTGGREEQFF.

This clonotype appeared a few times. Possible read error: a much larger clone is one base away. The chain is built from TRBV11-2 and TRBJ2-5, with 9 bases lining up with TRBD1. The CDR3 loop spans 16 amino acids. The germline V gene has CDR1 SGHAT and CDR2 FQNNGV. V was clipped by 4 bases and J by 5 bases; unmatched bases: 11. In nucleotides, the CDR3 is TGTGCCAGCAGCTCTGCCCCGGGACAGGGTGACGAGACCCAGTACTTC. Protein product: CASSSAPGQGDETQYF.

Remarks on this clonotype: With a much larger clone just one base away, this may be a read error. V gene TRBV3-1 combines with J gene TRBJ1-2; D not certain. The CDR3 is 13 amino acids. V lost 3 bases and J lost 8, with 13 bases in between. Germline values: CDR1 LGHDT, CDR2 YNNKEL (reference sequence). The CDR3: CASSHGEGTGYTF. Here the CDR3 DNA reads TGTGCCAGCAGCCATGGGGAGGGAACGGGCTACACCTTC.

This clonotype was picked up many times. This chain links TRBV6-1 with TRBJ2-1; 11 bases map to TRBD1. Trimming took 6 bases from V and 6 from J; bases not matched to a gene: 7. The CDR3 covers 15 residues. Germline CDR1 is MNHNS and CDR2 is SASEGT. This CDR3 is CASSGGDRGVNEQFF. CDR3 nucleotide sequence: TGTGCCAGCAGCGGCGGGGACAGGGGGGTCAATGAGCAGTTCTTC.

The chain links TRBV12-3 or TRBV12-4 to TRBJ1-6, with D possibly matching TRBD1 (5 bases). The CDR3 totals 15 residues. V lost 6 bases to trimming and J lost 5 bases, with 14 bases between them. For the CDR3, the DNA is TGTGCCAGCAGCGTCGGGGGGACGGATAATTCACCCCTCCACTTT. Its protein product is CASSVGGTDNSPLHF.

A word on this clonotype: This may come from a read error, since a much larger clone is one base off. The CDR3 does not close with the conserved phenylalanine or tryptophan, likely indicating a read error. CDR3 in amino acids: CSASAPLMREVNNEQFL. CDR3 bases: TGCAGTGCCTCCGCCCCTCTCATGCGGGAAGTCAACAATGAGCAGTTCCTC. J is TRBJ2-1 and V is TRBV20-1; D might be TRBD2 (6 bases). Germline CDR1 reads DFQATT; CDR2 reads SNEGSKA (reference sequence). Trimming left V 6 bases short and J 5 bases short, with 26 bases between. This CDR3 is built from 17 residues.

This clonotype was picked up many times. The chain combines TRBV18 with TRBJ2-3, with a weak D call TRBD2 (6 bases). Trimming shortened V by 0 bases and J by 1 base, and 11 bases separated the two germline ends. CDR1 and CDR2 from the germline V gene are KGHSH and LQKENI. This CDR3 is built from 16 residues. Here the CDR3 DNA reads TGTGCCAGCTCACCACCGGGTCTAGCGCGCACAGATACGCAGTATTTT. It translates to CASSPPGLARTDTQYF.

This clonotype showed up just a few times. This may be a read error, as it is one base from a much larger clone. The V gene is TRBV10-3, the J gene TRBJ2-5; D possibly uses TRBD1 or TRBD2 (6 bases each). Per germline, CDR1 ENHRY and CDR2 SYGVKD. This CDR3 has 15 amino acids. CDR3 in DNA: TGTTCCTCTTCAGGGACTGGGGGCCACCAAGAGACCCAGTACTTC. Translated, it gives CSSSGTGGHQETQYF.

There are a few counts of this clonotype. At one end the junction does not follow the germline gene, possibly because of a read error. The rearrangement uses TRBV6-5 and TRBJ2-4; weak D call: TRBD2 (5 bases). CDR3 length: 20 residues. CDR1 and CDR2 from the germline V gene are MNHEY and SVGAGI. CDR3: CASSHSLSSPGVLAKNIQYF. The DNA of the CDR3 is TGTGCCAGCAGTCACTCCCTTAGTTCGCCCGGGGTCTTAGCCAAAAACATTCAGTACTTC.

The table lists this clonotype with many counts. V and J are TRBV19 and TRBJ1-1; D might be TRBD1 (5 bases). With 3 bases removed from V and 0 bases from J, the gap between germline ends came to 8 bases. Germline V gives CDR1 LNHDA, CDR2 SQIVND (reference sequence). This CDR3 comprises 14 residues. CDR3 sequence: CASSIGDLNTEAFF. Written as DNA, the CDR3 is TGTGCCAGTAGTATTGGGGACCTGAACACTGAAGCTTTCTTT. Supplemented by reference TRBV19 and TRBJ1-1, the full variable domain reads DGGITQSPKYLFRKEGQNVTLSCEQNLNHDAMYWYRQDPGQGLRLIYYSQIVNDFQKGDIAEGYSVSREKKESFPLTVTSAQKNPTAFYLCASSIGDLNTEAFFGQGTRLTVV.

This clonotype occurred many times. The chain uses TRBV7-2 and TRBJ1-2; possible D gene TRBD1, 5 bases. This CDR3 region has 13 residues. The germline V and J ends were trimmed by 5 bases and 3 bases, with 10 bases remaining between them. Per germline, CDR1 SGHTA and CDR2 FQGNSA. The CDR3 region is CASSPGRHYGYTF. CDR3 DNA sequence: TGTGCCAGCAGCCCGGGACGGCACTATGGCTACACCTTC.

This clonotype was seen a handful of times. The V and J genes are TRBV27 and TRBJ2-3; D is ambiguous. Germline values: CDR1 MNHEY, CDR2 SMNVEV (reference sequence). The CDR3 loop spans 12 amino acids. V was shortened by 5 bases and J by 2 bases, with 5 bases between the two germline ends. Written as DNA, the CDR3 is TGTGCCAGCAGTATATACACAGATACGCAGTATTTT. It encodes CASSIYTDTQYF.